This TCR beta chain was recovered during a study of blood T cell repertoires in COVID-19. Turning to the study itself: The United States, Italy and Spain provided the acute and convalescent COVID-19 samples.

Here immunoSEQ multiplex PCR was the method, and the copy in TCRdb shows in-frame clones only, minus some. The data contain tens of thousands of clones, about 84% of them singletons. The germline V gene has CDR1 LNHDA and CDR2 SQIVND (reference sequence). With 6 bases removed from V and 7 bases from J, the gap between germline ends came to 15 bases. The CDR3 loop spans 13 amino acids. Sequences were obtained from peripheral blood. The receptor was isolated from a man aged 80 or over with active or convalescent COVID-19. The rearrangement joins TRBV19 to TRBJ1-1; D might be TRBD1 (6 bases). The CDR3, as DNA: TGTGCCAGTAGCGGGCAGGGGTACGGTGAAGCTTTCTTT. Protein product: CASSGQGYGEAFF.